Each of the 14 T cell receptor beta chains below was sequenced from the same sample in a study of blood T cells in healthy people across ages. Sample-barcoded 5' priming and a J-beta primer mix drove a second PCR of about 6 to 12 cycles. In TCRdb, the 5' RACE reads were re-called with MiXCR into one record per CDR3 protein. This table has about 800,000 distinct CDR3 sequences, nearly 60% appearing once. The sequenced material came from blood. The source is a man between 25 and 39 years old in good health.

The chain combines TRBV25-1 with TRBJ1-2; D is ambiguous. V was shortened by 6 bases and J by 8 bases, with 19 bases between the two germline ends. This CDR3 has 14 amino acids. Per the germline V gene, CDR1 is MGHDK and CDR2 is SYGVNS. The CDR3 bases are TGTGCCAGCAGGGGTCCGGGCCCGGACCGCGGCTACACCTTC. Its protein is CASRGPGPDRGYTF.

V is TRBV4-3 and J is TRBJ2-3; TRBD1 is a possible D gene (5 bases). Germline V gives CDR1 LGHNA, CDR2 YSLEER. This CDR3 comprises 16 residues. Trimming left V 0 bases short and J 6 bases short, with 16 bases between. The CDR3 DNA is TGCGCCAGCAGCCAAGAGGCAAGGCAGGGCTTGGATACGCAGTATTTT. Its protein product is CASSQEARQGLDTQYF.

V is TRBV7-2 and J is TRBJ1-6; 10 bases line up with TRBD1. The CDR3 has 17 amino acids. CDR1 SGHTA and CDR2 FQGNSA come from the germline V gene. V gave up 1 base and J gave up 2 bases; unmatched junction bases: 2. This CDR3 is CASSLGDRGAYNSPLHF. The DNA for the CDR3 is TGTGCCAGCAGCTTAGGGGACAGGGGCGCCTATAATTCACCCCTCCACTTT.

This clonotype was seen a few times. This chain connects TRBV6-5 to TRBJ2-4; D might be TRBD1 or TRBD2, each matching 6 bases. CDR3 length: 14 amino acids. Between the trimmed V and J ends, which lost 4 bases and 6 bases, there was a span of 13 bases. Germline V gene lookup returns CDR1 MNHEY and CDR2 SVGAGI. CDR3 sequence: CASSSGATRNIQYF. CDR3 DNA sequence: TGTGCCAGCAGTTCAGGGGCGACTAGAAACATTCAGTACTTC.

As concerns this clonotype: This CDR3 is missing its conserved last phenylalanine or tryptophan, likely due to a read error. The CDR3: CASSLAESLRGAGYTL. Here the CDR3 DNA reads TGTGCCAGCAGCTTGGCCGAGTCTCTGAGGGGAGCTGGCTACACCTTG. The V call is TRBV5-5, the J call TRBJ1-2; a possible D gene is TRBD1 (5 bases). CDR3 length equals 16 residues. CDR1 is SGHKS and CDR2 is YYEKEE in the germline V gene (reference sequence). Trimming cost V 0 bases and J 7 bases, with 19 bases left between them.

The V gene is TRBV30, the J gene TRBJ2-7; D not resolved. The J call is uncertain, as TRBJ2-5 better fits the DNA end. From germline, CDR1 is GTSNPN and CDR2 SVGIG (reference sequence). The CDR3 covers 12 residues. The CDR3 DNA is TGTGCCTGGAGTCGAGTGCAAGAGACCCAGTACTTC. Translating it yields CAWSRVQETQYF.

The J gene is TRBJ2-1, the V gene TRBV15, with unresolved D. The CDR3 extends over 15 amino acids. The V gene's germline CDR1 is LNHNV and CDR2 YYDKDF (reference sequence). V gave up 5 bases and J gave up 1 base, with 12 bases separating them. CDR3 region: CATSWEIGSYNEQFF. The DNA of the CDR3 is TGTGCCACCAGCTGGGAAATTGGGTCCTACAATGAGCAGTTCTTC.

V is TRBV28 and J is TRBJ2-7; 7 bases line up with TRBD2. V shed 7 bases, J shed 5 bases, and the junction held 20 bases outside the gene matches. The germline V gene has CDR1 MDHEN and CDR2 SYDVKM. The CDR3 loop spans 17 amino acids. CDR3 sequence reads: CASKNSAGVSGFNEQYF. In nucleotides, the CDR3 is TGTGCCAGCAAAAACTCCGCGGGGGTCTCGGGATTTAACGAGCAGTACTTC.

This clonotype has more than one count but fewer than ten. The chain is built from TRBV5-1 and TRBJ1-1, with 7 positions matching TRBD1. The length of the CDR3 is 17 residues. J gave up 1 base and V 0 bases, and 9 bases lay outside the gene matches. CDR1 SGHRS and CDR2 YFSETQ come from the germline V gene. CDR3 sequence (DNA): TGCGCCAGCAGCTTGGTCCACGAGGGGGCGAGGAACACTGAAGCTTTCTTT. Amino acids: CASSLVHEGARNTEAFF.

This sequence joins TRBV7-9 and TRBJ1-4, with 7 nucleotides matching TRBD1. The CDR3 has 14 residues. Germline CDR1 reads SEHNR; CDR2 reads FQNEAQ (reference sequence). V lost 5 bases and J lost 8; bases outside the gene matches: 8. DNA for the CDR3: TGTGCCAGCAGCGGGGGACAGCGCGGGGAAAAACTGTTTTTT. Translated, it gives CASSGGQRGEKLFF. The whole variable domain, filled in from reference TRBV7-9 and TRBJ1-4, reads DTGVSQNPRHKITKRGQNVTFRCDPISEHNRLYWYRQTLGQGPEFLTYFQNEAQLEKSRLLSDRFSAERPKGSFSTLEIQRTEQGDSAMYLCASSGGQRGEKLFFGSGTQLSVL.

Worth noting for this clonotype: At one end the junction does not follow the germline gene, possibly because of a read error. J is TRBJ2-7 and V is TRBV6-5; possible D gene TRBD1, 5 bases. The CDR3 spans 13 residues. From germline, CDR1 is MNHEY and CDR2 SVGAGI. Here the CDR3 DNA reads TGTGCCAACAGTTACGACAGCTCCTACGAGCAGTACTTC. Translating gives CANSYDSSYEQYF.

This clonotype was seen more than once but under ten times. This chain uses TRBV6-2 or TRBV6-3 with TRBJ2-7, with TRBD2 identical over 11 bases. Germline loops: CDR1 MNHEY, CDR2 SVGEGT. CDR3 length: 15 amino acids. V lost 6 bases and J lost 2; bases outside the gene matches: 6. CDR3 sequence (DNA): TGTGCCAGCAGAAACCTACTAGCGGGGGCCTACGAGCAGTACTTC. It translates to CASRNLLAGAYEQYF.

In this sample, this clonotype turned up a few times. The V and J genes are TRBV13 and TRBJ2-1; the D is unclear. The CDR3 has 15 amino acids. Trimming left V 3 bases short and J 0 bases short, with 9 bases between. CDR1 is PRHDT and CDR2 is FYEKMQ in the germline V gene (reference sequence). For the CDR3, the DNA is TGTGCCAGCAGCTTCCCCCAAAGCTCCTACAATGAGCAGTTCTTC. Translation gives CASSFPQSSYNEQFF. Combining the CDR3 with reference TRBV13 and TRBJ2-1 gives the whole variable domain AAGVIQSPRHLIKEKRETATLKCYPIPRHDTVYWYQQGPGQDPQFLISFYEKMQSDKGSIPDRFSAQQFSDYHSELNMSSLELGDSALYFCASSFPQSSYNEQFFGPGTRLTVL.

The chain couples TRBV7-2 to TRBJ1-6; TRBD1 is a possible D gene (6 bases). Trimming removed 5 bases at V and 9 bases at J, with 17 bases between. CDR3 size: 15 residues. CDR1 is SGHTA, CDR2 FQGNSA, per germline. The CDR3 loop reads CASSPRTVKSSPLHF. CDR3 nucleotide sequence: TGTGCCAGCAGCCCGCGGACAGTCAAGTCTTCACCCCTCCACTTT.